This T cell receptor (beta chain) derives from a study of CD8+ T cells in alopecia areata. Study as a whole: Oral tofacitinib, 5 to 10 mg twice daily, was given in an open-label trial.

In germline, CDR1 is ENHRY, CDR2 SYGVKD. Deletions cut 10 bases from V and 4 bases from J, with 10 bases between. This CDR3 has 11 amino acids. RNA extraction and reverse transcription yielded cDNA as sequencing template. The assay was immunoSEQ multiplex PCR, and TCRdb's table has in-frame clones only and misses some. Of about 180,000 clones in the sample, 58% were seen once. Treatment: oral pan-JAK inhibitor, 5-10 mg twice daily. Collection of lesional scalp punch biopsies and peripheral blood was performed in alopecia areata patients. The chain joins TRBV10-3 to TRBJ2-5; maybe TRBD1 (7 bases). Sequences were derived from CD4+ T cells sorted from blood, sampled at roughly week 58, from a patient treated with tofacitinib. The source is a human donor with alopecia areata. CDR3 region: CATQGGETQYF. DNA for the CDR3: TGTGCCACCCAGGGGGGAGAGACCCAGTACTTC.